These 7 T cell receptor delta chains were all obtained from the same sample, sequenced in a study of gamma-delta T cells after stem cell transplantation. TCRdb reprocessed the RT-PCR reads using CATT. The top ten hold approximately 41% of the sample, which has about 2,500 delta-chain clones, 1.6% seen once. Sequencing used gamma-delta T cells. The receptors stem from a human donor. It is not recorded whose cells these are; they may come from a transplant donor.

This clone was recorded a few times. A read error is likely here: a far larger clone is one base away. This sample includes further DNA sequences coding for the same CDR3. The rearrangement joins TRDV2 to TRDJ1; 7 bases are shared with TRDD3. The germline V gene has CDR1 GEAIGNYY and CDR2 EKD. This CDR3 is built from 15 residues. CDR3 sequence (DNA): TGCGCCTGTGACACCGTCGGGGATAGGACCGATAAACTCATCTTT. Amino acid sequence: CACDTVGDRTDKLIF.

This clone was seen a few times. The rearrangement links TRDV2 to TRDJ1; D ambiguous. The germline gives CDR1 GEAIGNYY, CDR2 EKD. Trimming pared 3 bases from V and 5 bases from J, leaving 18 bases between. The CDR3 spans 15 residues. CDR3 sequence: CACDGLAVVQDKLIF. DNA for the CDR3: TGTGCCTGTGACGGGCTCGCTGTGGTACAGGATAAACTCATCTTT.

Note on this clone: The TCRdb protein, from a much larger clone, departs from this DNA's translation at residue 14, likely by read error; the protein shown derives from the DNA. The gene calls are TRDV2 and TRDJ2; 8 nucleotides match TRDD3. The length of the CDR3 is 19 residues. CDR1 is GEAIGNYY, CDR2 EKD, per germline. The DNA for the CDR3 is TGTGCCTGTGACCCCGCGGGGATGGGGGATTTCTTTTTGATAGCACAACTCTTCTTT. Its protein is CACDPAGMGDFFLIAQLFF.

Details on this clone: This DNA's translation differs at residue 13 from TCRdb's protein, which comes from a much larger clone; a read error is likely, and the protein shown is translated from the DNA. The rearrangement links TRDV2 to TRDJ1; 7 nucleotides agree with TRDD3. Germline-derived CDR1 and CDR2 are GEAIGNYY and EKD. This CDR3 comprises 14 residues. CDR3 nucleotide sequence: TGTGCCTGTGATGTATTACGGGGGGATGATAAACTCACCTTT. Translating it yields CACDVLRGDDKLTF.

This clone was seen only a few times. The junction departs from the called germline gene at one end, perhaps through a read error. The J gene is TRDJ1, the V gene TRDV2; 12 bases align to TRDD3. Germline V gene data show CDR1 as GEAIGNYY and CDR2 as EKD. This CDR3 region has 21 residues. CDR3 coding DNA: TGCGCCTGTGACGTGATTCCTACCCCTCTACTGGGGGATACTCGCACCGATAAACTCATCTTT. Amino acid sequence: CACDVIPTPLLGDTRTDKLIF.

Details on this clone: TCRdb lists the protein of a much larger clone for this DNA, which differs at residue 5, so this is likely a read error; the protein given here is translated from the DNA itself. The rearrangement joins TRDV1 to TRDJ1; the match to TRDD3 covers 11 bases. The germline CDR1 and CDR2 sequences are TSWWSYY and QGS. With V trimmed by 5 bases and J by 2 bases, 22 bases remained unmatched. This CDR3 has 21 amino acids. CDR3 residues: CALGNPAFLLMGDTETDKLIF. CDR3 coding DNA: TGTGCTCTTGGGAACCCGGCCTTCCTACTTATGGGGGATACGGAGACCGATAAACTCATCTTT.

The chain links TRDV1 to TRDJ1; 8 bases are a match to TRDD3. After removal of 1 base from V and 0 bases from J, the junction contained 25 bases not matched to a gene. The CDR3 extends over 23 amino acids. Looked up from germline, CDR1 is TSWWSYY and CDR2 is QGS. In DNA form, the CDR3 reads TGTGCTCTTGGGGAACGAAGCCTTCTCAAGTACTGGGGGTCCTTACCCTACACCGATAAACTCATCTTT. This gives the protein CALGERSLLKYWGSLPYTDKLIF.